This entry features one T cell receptor (beta chain) sequence. The data were taken from a study of blood T cell repertoires in COVID-19. On the study more broadly: The United States, Italy and Spain provided the acute and convalescent COVID-19 samples. PBMCs, B-cell-depleted T cells, or T cells provided the cDNA or gDNA that made up the material.

Methods used by the authors: For nucleated cells, counts were estimated from reference gene primer amplification. Generated by immunoSEQ multiplex PCR, the TCRdb table keeps only in-frame clones and is missing some. The V and J calls and clone size were taken over from that table, and D and trimming were inferred from the DNA. The table has around 250,000 clones, approximately 85% seen once. This CDR3 region has 16 residues. CDR1 and CDR2 (germline): SGHKS, YYEKEE (reference sequence). V trimming: 0 bases; J trimming: 8 bases; junction bases outside the gene matches: 8. Those enrolled, adults aged roughly 18 to 95 years, came from about 24 US areas.

Sequenced material: PBMCs or T cells enriched from blood (not recorded which). The receptor was derived from a woman aged 45-65 years with acute COVID-19. This sequence joins TRBV5-5 and TRBJ1-4; TRBD1 agrees at 9 bases. The CDR3 DNA reads as TGTGCCAGCAGCTTGGCCGGGACAGGGAAGGAGGAAAAACTGTTTTTT. It yields the protein CASSLAGTGKEEKLFF.